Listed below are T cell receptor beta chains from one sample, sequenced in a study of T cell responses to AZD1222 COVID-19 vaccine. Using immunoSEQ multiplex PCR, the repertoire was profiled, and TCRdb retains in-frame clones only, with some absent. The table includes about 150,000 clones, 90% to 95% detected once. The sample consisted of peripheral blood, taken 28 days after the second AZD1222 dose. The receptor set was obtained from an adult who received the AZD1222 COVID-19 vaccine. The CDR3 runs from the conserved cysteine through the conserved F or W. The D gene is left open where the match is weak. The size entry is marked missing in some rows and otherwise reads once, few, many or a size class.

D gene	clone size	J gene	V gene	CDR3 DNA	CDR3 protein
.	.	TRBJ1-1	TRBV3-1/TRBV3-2	TGTGCCAGCAGCCAGGGGGGGCGGTACACTGAAGCTTTCTTT	CASSQGGRYTEAFF
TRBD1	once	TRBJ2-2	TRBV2	TGTGCCAGCAACGGACAGGGGATGGGCACCGGGGAGCTGTTTTTT	CASNGQGMGTGELFF
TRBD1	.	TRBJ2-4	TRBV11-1	TGTGCCAGCAGCACAGGACAGGGATTAGCCAAAAACATTCAGTACTTC	CASSTGQGLAKNIQYF
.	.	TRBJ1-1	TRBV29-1	TGCAGCGTTGAAGATCCCATGATTAAGGACACTGAAGCTTTCTTT	CSVEDPMIKDTEAFF
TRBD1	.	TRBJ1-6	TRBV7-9	TGTGCCAGCAGCTATCTAGGGGGGCAGGGGGCCAATTCACCCCTCCACTTT	CASSYLGGQGANSPLHF
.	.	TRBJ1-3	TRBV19	TGTGCCAGTGCCGACAGAACTGGAAACACCATATATTTT	CASADRTGNTIYF
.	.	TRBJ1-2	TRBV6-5	TGTGCCACCCTTCGGGGGGTCGACTATGGCTACACCTTC	CATLRGVDYGYTF
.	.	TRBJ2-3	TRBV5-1	TGCGCCAGCAGCTTGGAAGGGGACTGGGGGGGCACAGATACGCAGTATTTT	CASSLEGDWGGTDTQYF
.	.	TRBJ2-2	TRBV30	TGTGCCTGGAGTCGGACGGAGCGTCCCGGGGAGCTGTTTTTT	CAWSRTERPGELFF
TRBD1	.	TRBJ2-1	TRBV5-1	TGCGCCAGCAGCTCACGACAGGGCCGGCGGAATGAGCAGTTCTTC	CASSSRQGRRNEQFF
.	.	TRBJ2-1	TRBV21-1	TGTGCCAGCAGCCCACGAGCGGGAGGAATAAGCAATGAGCAGTTCTTC	CASSPRAGGISNEQFF
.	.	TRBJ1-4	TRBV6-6	TGTGCCAGCAGTAACCCGCGACAGGCGTTAAATGAAAAACTGTTTTTT	CASSNPRQALNEKLFF
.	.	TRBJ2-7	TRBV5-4	TGTGCCAGCAGCTCCGGGACTTTGTACGAGCAGTACTTC	CASSSGTLYEQYF
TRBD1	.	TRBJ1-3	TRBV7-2	TGTGCCAGCAGACCCGGGACAGGGGCAGGAAACACCATATATTTT	CASRPGTGAGNTIYF
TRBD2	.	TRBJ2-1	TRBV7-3	TGTGCCAGCAGCTTTAGCGGGATGGGGGTTGATGAGCAGTTCTTC	CASSFSGMGVDEQFF
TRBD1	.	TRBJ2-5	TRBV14	TGTGCCAGCAGCCGTAGCCCCGGGACAGTCCAAGAGACCCAGTACTTC	CASSRSPGTVQETQYF
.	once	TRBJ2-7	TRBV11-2	TGTGCCAGCAGACCCACCGGGACGGTCTACGAGCAGTACTTC	CASRPTGTVYEQYF
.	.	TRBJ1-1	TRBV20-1	TGCAGTGCATATGCAGTCTCTGAAGCTTTCTTT	CSAYAVSEAFF
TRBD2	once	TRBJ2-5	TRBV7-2	TGTGCCAGCAGCTTAGTGGGGACTAGCAATCAAGAGACCCAGTACTTC	CASSLVGTSNQETQYF
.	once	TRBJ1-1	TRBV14	TGTGCCAGCACCAGTGAGTTTATCGGATACACTGAAGCTTTCTTT	CASTSEFIGYTEAFF
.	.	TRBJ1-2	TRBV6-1	TGTGCCAGCAGTGCCAGACGGATTAGCCCTAACTATGGCTACACCTTC	CASSARRISPNYGYTF
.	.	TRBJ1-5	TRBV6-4	TGTGCCAGCAGTGCAGGTTGGGGTCAGCCCCAGCATTTT	CASSAGWGQPQHF
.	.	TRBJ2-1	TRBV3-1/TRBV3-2	TGTGCCAGCAGCCAACTTGGACCGACCTACAATGAGCAGTTCTTC	CASSQLGPTYNEQFF
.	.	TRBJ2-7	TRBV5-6	TGTGCCAGCAGCTTGGGCCCCCTATACGAGCAGTACTTC	CASSLGPLYEQYF
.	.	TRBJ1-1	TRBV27	TGTGCCAGCAGCCCTGGACAGTTGAACACTGAAGCTTTCTTT	CASSPGQLNTEAFF